A single sample is the source of the 21 T cell receptor beta chains below, sequenced in a study of T cells after yellow fever vaccination. TCRdb reprocessed the 5' RACE reads with MiXCR, giving one entry per CDR3 protein. Of tens of thousands of distinct CDR3 sequences listed, about 14% are singletons. The specimen was CD8+ T cells not binding an NS4B(214-222) dextramer, sorted from PBMCs, collected roughly 20 days after the first yellow fever vaccination. Receptors originate from a young man who received the YFV17D yellow fever vaccine.

This clonotype was seen a few times. The rearrangement uses TRBV5-1 and TRBJ1-6; possibly TRBD1 for D (5 bases). The germline V gene encodes CDR1 SGHRS and CDR2 YFSETQ. V was trimmed by 3 bases and J by 4 bases, leaving 14 bases between them. The CDR3 has 16 amino acids. CDR3 loop: CASSSSGGIYNSPLHF. CDR3 bases: TGCGCCAGCAGCTCCTCGGGGGGGATATATAATTCACCCCTCCACTTT.

This clonotype turned up a few times. The chain uses TRBV15 and TRBJ1-3; D might be TRBD1 (6 bases). The CDR3 has 15 residues. V was cut by 0 bases and J by 2 bases, with 8 bases left in between. Looked up from germline, CDR1 is LNHNV and CDR2 is YYDKDF (reference sequence). CDR3 residues: CATSRESGAGNTIYF. In DNA form, the CDR3 reads TGTGCCACCAGCAGAGAATCAGGGGCTGGAAACACCATATATTTT.

Ten or more counts support this clonotype. This sequence joins TRBV13 and TRBJ2-6, with D possibly matching TRBD1 (6 bases). CDR3 length: 17 amino acids. The V gene lost 5 bases and the J gene lost 0 bases, with 14 bases spanning the gap. Germline CDR1 is PRHDT and CDR2 is FYEKMQ (reference sequence). CDR3 residues: CASSPRWDTSGANVLTF. CDR3 DNA sequence: TGTGCCAGCAGCCCTCGTTGGGACACCTCTGGGGCCAACGTCCTGACTTTC. Complete variable domain (other parts from reference TRBV13 and TRBJ2-6): AAGVIQSPRHLIKEKRETATLKCYPIPRHDTVYWYQQGPGQDPQFLISFYEKMQSDKGSIPDRFSAQQFSDYHSELNMSSLELGDSALYFCASSPRWDTSGANVLTFGAGSRLTVL.

This clonotype was seen only a few times. The chain recombines TRBV7-2 with TRBJ1-1; 9 bases match TRBD1. CDR1 is SGHTA, CDR2 FQGNSA, per germline. The V gene end was trimmed by 3 bases and the J gene end by 2 bases; junction bases not matched to a gene: 4. The CDR3 contains 15 residues. The CDR3 DNA follows: TGTGCCAGCAGCTTTGGGACAGGGCTAAACACTGAAGCTTTCTTT. Translated, it gives CASSFGTGLNTEAFF.

This clonotype was counted only a few times. V usage is TRBV5-1 and J usage is TRBJ2-1, with 8 nucleotides matching TRBD1. Trimming at V came to 6 bases and at J to 6 bases, leaving 5 bases not matched to a gene. This CDR3 contains 13 residues. The V gene's germline CDR1 is SGHRS and CDR2 YFSETQ. DNA of the CDR3: TGCGCCAGCAACACCGGACAGGGCAATGAGCAGTTCTTC. Encoded protein: CASNTGQGNEQFF. Full variable domain (rest looked up from reference TRBV5-1 and TRBJ2-1): KAGVTQTPRYLIKTRGQQVTLSCSPISGHRSVSWYQQTPGQGLQFLFEYFSETQRNKGNFPGRFSGRQFSNSRSEMNVSTLELGDSALYLCASNTGQGNEQFFGPGTRLTVL.

V is TRBV7-2 and J is TRBJ1-5; D remains unclear. The germline V gene encodes CDR1 SGHTA and CDR2 FQGNSA. The germline V and J ends were trimmed by 1 base and 0 bases, with 10 bases remaining between them. The CDR3 runs 16 residues. This CDR3 reads CASSLGAGDSNQPQHF. The CDR3 DNA is TGTGCCAGCAGCTTAGGGGCGGGAGATAGCAATCAGCCCCAGCATTTT.

This clonotype appeared a few times. This chain links TRBV4-1 with TRBJ2-1; possibly TRBD1 or TRBD2 for D (5 bases each). The CDR3 consists of 16 residues. The germline V gene encodes CDR1 MGHRA and CDR2 YSYEKL. The V end lost 4 bases, the J end lost 10 bases, and 23 bases lay between the germline ends. CDR3 in amino acids: CASSPLHQSGSGEQFF. In nucleotides, the CDR3 is TGCGCCAGCAGCCCGTTGCATCAGTCAGGGTCGGGAGAGCAGTTCTTC.

CDR3 bases: TGTGCCAGCAGTGAATCGACAATCAACGAGCAGTACGTC. Translating gives CASSESTINEQYV. The chain has TRBV2 and TRBJ2-7; D gene ambiguous. V was cut by 2 bases and J by 5 bases, with 10 bases left in between. This CDR3 contains 13 residues. The germline CDR1 and CDR2 sequences are SNHLY and FYNNEI.

The chain's CDR3 is CASSKGFGQPQHF. CDR3 nucleotides: TGCGCCAGCAGTAAAGGCTTCGGTCAGCCCCAGCATTTT. The chain is built from TRBV5-1 and TRBJ1-5; D gene uncertain. Trimming removed 5 bases from V and 6 bases from J, with 12 bases in between. CDR1 is SGHRS and CDR2 is YFSETQ in the germline V gene. The CDR3 is 13 amino acids.

The table lists this clonotype with a few counts. V and J are TRBV6-2 or TRBV6-3 and TRBJ2-1, with 9 bases lining up with TRBD1. The CDR3 is made up of 14 amino acids. The junction had 4 bases not matched to a gene; V was cut back by 2 bases and J by 8 bases. Looked up from germline, CDR1 is MNHEY and CDR2 is SVGEGT. In DNA form, the CDR3 reads TGTGCCAGCAGTTACCCGGGACAGGGCTATGAGCAGTTCTTC. Translated: CASSYPGQGYEQFF.

The rearrangement uses TRBV20-1 and TRBJ1-1; 7 nucleotides align to TRBD1. Germline V lookup: CDR1 DFQATT, CDR2 SNEGSKA (reference sequence). The ends lost 1 base at V and 4 bases at J; junction bases unmatched: 9. The CDR3 is 15 amino acids. The CDR3 bases are TGCAGTGCTAGAGTGGTCGGGGCAGGGGGCACTGAAGCTTTCTTT. Residues: CSARVVGAGGTEAFF.

V usage is TRBV7-2 and J usage is TRBJ2-1, with TRBD1 as a possible D gene (6 bases). Trimming shortened V by 1 base and J by 2 bases, and 12 bases separated the two germline ends. CDR1 and CDR2 (germline): SGHTA, FQGNSA. The CDR3 is 16 amino acids. The CDR3 loop is CASSLDQGSTYNEQFF. CDR3 nucleotide sequence: TGTGCCAGCAGCTTAGATCAGGGGTCGACCTACAATGAGCAGTTCTTC.

This clonotype was observed a few times. For the CDR3, the DNA is TGTGCCAGCAGTTTAACTAGCGAAGATACGCAGTATTTT. Its translation: CASSLTSEDTQYF. The V gene is TRBV12-3 or TRBV12-4, the J gene TRBJ2-3; TRBD2 matches 7 bases. Trimming took 2 bases from V and 5 from J; bases not matched to a gene: 1. The CDR3 contains 13 residues.

The J gene is TRBJ2-5, the V gene TRBV3-1; TRBD2 agrees at 8 bases. This CDR3 spans 16 amino acids. Per the germline V gene, CDR1 is LGHDT and CDR2 is YNNKEL (reference sequence). The J segment lost 4 bases and the V segment lost 1 base, leaving 8 bases of the junction unmatched. Written as DNA, the CDR3 is TGTGCCAGCAGCCAAGGGTTAGCGGGGTCCCGAGAGACCCAGTACTTC. The encoded protein is CASSQGLAGSRETQYF.

This clonotype was counted only a few times. The CDR3 protein is CSARKTGYEQYV. The CDR3 DNA reads TGCAGTGCTCGAAAGACAGGATACGAGCAGTACGTC. J is TRBJ2-7 and V is TRBV20-1; tentatively, D is TRBD1 (6 bases). V was clipped by 5 bases and J by 4 bases, with 12 bases between them. Germline assignment: CDR1 DFQATT and CDR2 SNEGSKA (reference sequence). This CDR3 has 12 residues.

This chain links TRBV20-1 with TRBJ2-3, with 11 bases fitting TRBD2. Germline CDR1 is DFQATT and CDR2 is SNEGSKA (reference sequence). After removal of 1 base from V and 2 bases from J, the junction contained 5 bases not matched to a gene. There are 16 residues in the CDR3. The CDR3 protein is CSARVLAGVITDTQYF. CDR3 sequence (DNA): TGCAGTGCTAGAGTACTAGCGGGGGTTATCACAGATACGCAGTATTTT.

V gene TRBV9 combines with J gene TRBJ1-2, with 8 positions matching TRBD1. The CDR3 totals 15 residues. V shed 3 bases, J shed 0 bases, and the junction held 4 bases outside the gene matches. Germline V gene sequence: CDR1 SGDLS, CDR2 YYNGEE. CDR3 sequence: CASSDRDRTNYGYTF. CDR3 coding DNA: TGTGCCAGCAGCGACCGGGACAGGACTAACTATGGCTACACCTTC.

This clonotype was found a few times. The V and J genes are TRBV21-1 and TRBJ2-7; the table's D call TRBD1 went unverified against the DNA. TRBV21-1 is described as a pseudogene. CDR3 length equals 18 residues. CDR3 loop: CASSTEKLDRDRTYEQYV. In DNA, the CDR3 is TGTGCCAGCAGCACGGAAAAACTGGACAGGGATCGAACCTACGAGCAGTACGTC.

This clonotype came up a few times. This chain uses TRBV10-3 with TRBJ2-1; 13 bases line up with TRBD2. V trimming: 3 bases; J trimming: 8 bases; junction bases outside the gene matches: 4. Germline assignment: CDR1 ENHRY and CDR2 SYGVKD. CDR3 length equals 15 residues. CDR3 residues: CAISDGTSGADEQFF. The CDR3 coding sequence is TGTGCCATCAGTGATGGGACTAGCGGGGCGGATGAGCAGTTCTTC.

The DNA for the CDR3 is TGTGCCAGCAGCCCAACCGAGAGCTCCTACGAGCAGTACTTC. Translated: CASSPTESSYEQYF. The chain has TRBV7-2 and TRBJ2-7; D is unclear. Germline values: CDR1 SGHTA, CDR2 FQGNSA. This CDR3 is 14 amino acids long. Trimming took 5 bases from V and 0 from J, leaving 11 bases between them. Using reference TRBV7-2 and TRBJ2-7 for the parts outside the CDR3, the full variable domain is GAGVSQSPSNKVTEKGKDVELRCDPISGHTALYWYRQSLGQGLEFLIYFQGNSAPDKSGLPSDRFSAERTGGSVSTLTIQRTQQEDSAVYLCASSPTESSYEQYFGPGTRLTVT.

This clonotype came up a few times. The rearrangement uses TRBV10-2 and TRBJ2-7; weak D call: TRBD1 (6 bases). Germline V gene data show CDR1 as WSHSY and CDR2 as SAAADI. The V end was cut by 2 bases, the J end by 12 bases, with 11 bases between. CDR3 length: 11 residues. For the CDR3, the DNA is TGCGCCAGCAGTGAGACAGGGATGGGGTACTTC. This encodes CASSETGMGYF.